The 28 T cell receptor beta chains below come from one sample, sequenced in a study of control samples from healthy donors and cancer patients (dated by TCRdb to 2020 to 2021). Library method: the immunoSEQ multiplex PCR assay. Held by TCRdb, this immuneACCESS table contains in-frame sequences only and omits some clones. Under half of the omission traces to an unresolved V gene where checked; the cause of the rest is unknown. Here the sample has some 49,000 clones; more than 90% occur a single time. The biggest ten clones account for around 0.78% of the sample. Input material: PBMCs. All receptors derive from a man aged 25-45 years with colorectal cancer.

V gene TRBV7-8 combines with J gene TRBJ2-1; D uncertain. Germline V CDR1 and CDR2: SGHVS, FQNEAQ. Trimming cost V 4 bases and J 7 bases, with 17 bases left between them. The CDR3 contains 15 residues. CDR3 nucleotides: TGTGCCAGCAGCTCCCGGGTCTTGAAGAGGAATGAGCAGTTCTTC. It yields the protein CASSSRVLKRNEQFF.

This clone has just one count. The CDR3 DNA is TGTGCCAGCAGCTTAACGTCTGGGGCGGATACGCAGTATTTT. This gives the protein CASSLTSGADTQYF. The chain joins TRBV7-2 to TRBJ2-3, with D perhaps TRBD1 (5 bases). V gave up 2 bases and J gave up 6 bases, with 12 bases separating them. CDR1 is SGHTA and CDR2 is FQGNSA in the germline V gene. The CDR3 is 14 residues long. Together with reference TRBV7-2 and TRBJ2-3, the CDR3 gives the full variable domain: GAGVSQSPSNKVTEKGKDVELRCDPISGHTALYWYRQSLGQGLEFLIYFQGNSAPDKSGLPSDRFSAERTGGSVSTLTIQRTQQEDSAVYLCASSLTSGADTQYFGPGTRLTVL.

The genes are TRBV7-2 and TRBJ2-7; D is ambiguous. Looked up from germline, CDR1 is SGHTA and CDR2 is FQGNSA. With 2 bases removed from V and 0 bases from J, the gap between germline ends came to 17 bases. The CDR3 extends over 17 amino acids. The CDR3 DNA reads TGTGCCAGCAGCTTATCCTGGACCGAGACGCGCTCCTACGAGCAGTACTTC. Its protein is CASSLSWTETRSYEQYF.

This chain joins TRBV14 and TRBJ1-6; D remains ambiguous. This CDR3 has 18 amino acids. CDR1 is SGHDN and CDR2 is FVKESK in the germline V gene. With 2 bases removed from V and 0 bases from J, the gap between germline ends came to 14 bases. As DNA, the CDR3 is TGTGCCAGCAGCCAACGGACGGGGAGGTTCTCCTATAATTCACCCCTCCACTTT. It specifies CASSQRTGRFSYNSPLHF.

V is TRBV6-5 and J is TRBJ1-1, with D unresolved. CDR1 is MNHEY, CDR2 SVGAGI, per germline. With 6 bases removed from V and 3 bases from J, the gap between germline ends came to 11 bases. This CDR3 comprises 13 residues. This CDR3 reads CASRKLGYTEAFF. CDR3 nucleotides: TGTGCCAGCAGAAAGTTAGGTTACACTGAAGCTTTCTTT.

In this sample, this clone turned up a few times. This sequence joins TRBV5-4 and TRBJ2-3; possible D gene TRBD1, 5 bases. The CDR3 totals 17 residues. Germline CDR1 SGHNT, CDR2 YYREEE (reference sequence). V lost 4 bases and J lost 1, with 19 bases in between. CDR3 sequence reads: CASSPGGSGRGTDTQYF. The CDR3 DNA reads as TGTGCCAGCAGCCCGGGCGGTTCGGGCAGGGGCACAGATACGCAGTATTTT.

V usage is TRBV27 and J usage is TRBJ2-7, with D hard to call. V was shortened by 7 bases and J by 0 bases, with 13 bases between the two germline ends. Per the germline V gene, CDR1 is MNHEY and CDR2 is SMNVEV (reference sequence). The CDR3 has 14 amino acids. Written as DNA, the CDR3 is TGTGCCAGCAATTCGGAAGGGAACTCCTACGAGCAGTACTTC. The encoded protein is CASNSEGNSYEQYF.

This chain connects TRBV30 to TRBJ1-1, with 10 bases fitting TRBD1. Per germline, CDR1 GTSNPN and CDR2 SVGIG (reference sequence). J was trimmed by 3 bases and V by 4 bases; bases with no gene match: 26. The CDR3 is 21 residues long. The CDR3 sequence is CAWIPPWGHWTGGEGDTEAFF. CDR3 in DNA: TGTGCCTGGATCCCTCCCTGGGGTCATTGGACAGGGGGTGAGGGGGACACTGAAGCTTTCTTT.

V usage is TRBV5-5 and J usage is TRBJ2-3; TRBD2 might be the D (6 bases). This CDR3 spans 12 amino acids. Germline loops: CDR1 SGHKS, CDR2 YYEKEE (reference sequence). The V end lost 3 bases, the J end lost 7 bases, and 9 bases lay between the germline ends. Here the CDR3 DNA reads TGTGCCAGCAGCTCGACTAGTAATACGCAGTATTTT. This codes for CASSSTSNTQYF.

The rearrangement links TRBV6-1 to TRBJ2-3; D call uncertain. Germline V gene lookup returns CDR1 MNHNS and CDR2 SASEGT. The CDR3 has 16 amino acids. V was pared by 2 bases and J by 4 bases, with 16 bases between. This chain's CDR3 is CASSEISGRIADTQYF. In DNA, the CDR3 is TGTGCCAGCAGTGAAATTTCAGGAAGGATTGCAGATACGCAGTATTTT.

The V gene is TRBV6-2 or TRBV6-3, the J gene TRBJ2-4, with D tentatively TRBD1 (6 bases). This CDR3 has 16 residues. V shed 6 bases and J shed 0 bases, with 15 bases lying between them. CDR1 and CDR2 (germline): MNHEY, SVGEGT. The CDR3 coding sequence is TGTGCCAGCAGCCCCTATGGACAGATAGCCAAAAACATTCAGTACTTC. Protein sequence: CASSPYGQIAKNIQYF.

This chain links TRBV9 with TRBJ2-2, with 7 bases aligning to TRBD2. Trimming took 1 base from V and 4 from J; bases not matched to a gene: 4. This CDR3 is built from 15 residues. Germline CDR1 and CDR2: SGDLS and YYNGEE. CDR3 DNA: TGTGCCAGCAGCGTAAGCGGGGCTGGCACCGGGGAGCTGTTTTTT. It yields the protein CASSVSGAGTGELFF.

The V gene is TRBV5-1, the J gene TRBJ2-3; maybe TRBD2 (5 bases). The germline gives CDR1 SGHRS, CDR2 YFSETQ. The germline V and J ends were trimmed by 0 bases and 3 bases, with 14 bases remaining between them. The CDR3 contains 16 residues. In DNA form, the CDR3 reads TGCGCCAGCAGCTTGGAACTCGGGGTCACGACAGATACGCAGTATTTT. It specifies CASSLELGVTTDTQYF. Complete variable domain (other parts from reference TRBV5-1 and TRBJ2-3): KAGVTQTPRYLIKTRGQQVTLSCSPISGHRSVSWYQQTPGQGLQFLFEYFSETQRNKGNFPGRFSGRQFSNSRSEMNVSTLELGDSALYLCASSLELGVTTDTQYFGPGTRLTVL.

The rearrangement uses TRBV12-3 or TRBV12-4 and TRBJ1-1, with 11 bases lining up with TRBD1. V was clipped by 5 bases and J by 6 bases; unmatched bases: 2. The CDR3 runs to 13 residues. The CDR3 is CASSQGQGAEAFF. CDR3 sequence (DNA): TGTGCCAGCAGTCAGGGACAGGGGGCTGAAGCTTTCTTT.

This clone was detected once. The rearrangement joins TRBV5-6 to TRBJ1-1; TRBD1 might be the D (6 bases). CDR3 length equals 14 residues. The V end lost 5 bases, the J end lost 3 bases, and 14 bases lay between the germline ends. Germline-derived CDR1 and CDR2 are SGHDT and YYEEEE. CDR3 nucleotide sequence: TGTGCCAGCAGATTCCAGGGGATGGACACTGAAGCTTTCTTT. Translation: CASRFQGMDTEAFF.

V gene TRBV14 combines with J gene TRBJ2-2, with TRBD2 matching 8 bases. Germline V gives CDR1 SGHDN, CDR2 FVKESK. J lost 6 bases, V lost 3 bases, and 12 bases had no gene match. The CDR3 covers 17 residues. The CDR3, as DNA: TGTGCCAGCAGCCATAGGGGACTAGTCGTGAATTCCGGGGAGCTGTTTTTT. Protein: CASSHRGLVVNSGELFF.

The CDR3 spells CASSHRGGSEQFF. In DNA, the CDR3 is TGTGCCAGCAGCCATCGGGGGGGTAGTGAGCAGTTCTTC. The V call is TRBV3-1 (or the pseudogene TRBV3-2), the J call TRBJ2-1; 8 bases map to TRBD2. The trim removed 3 bases at V and 9 bases at J, leaving 4 bases unmatched. The CDR3 spans 13 residues. CDR1 LGHDT and CDR2 YNNKEL come from the germline V gene (reference sequence).

The rearrangement uses TRBV19 and TRBJ2-7; the match to TRBD1 covers 11 bases. The CDR3 is made up of 16 amino acids. Germline-derived CDR1 and CDR2 are LNHDA and SQIVND (reference sequence). The V gene end was trimmed by 3 bases and the J gene end by 9 bases; junction bases not matched to a gene: 13. CDR3 DNA sequence: TGTGCCAGTAGTATGGGCCGGGGACAGGGGGAAAGAGGGCAGTACTTC. Translated: CASSMGRGQGERGQYF. Full variable domain (outside the CDR3, taken from reference TRBV19 and TRBJ2-7): DGGITQSPKYLFRKEGQNVTLSCEQNLNHDAMYWYRQDPGQGLRLIYYSQIVNDFQKGDIAEGYSVSREKKESFPLTVTSAQKNPTAFYLCASSMGRGQGERGQYFGPGTRLTVT.

The V and J genes are TRBV12-3 or TRBV12-4 and TRBJ2-4; 10 bases agree with TRBD1. The V gene end was trimmed by 5 bases and the J gene end by 8 bases; junction bases not matched to a gene: 3. This CDR3 has 13 amino acids. CDR3 bases: TGTGCCAGCAGTGACGGGACAGGGGACATTCAGTACTTC. It is translated as CASSDGTGDIQYF.

This clone was detected once. V and J are TRBV5-1 and TRBJ2-1; 7 bases align to TRBD2. V shed 0 bases, J shed 9 bases, and the junction held 12 bases outside the gene matches. The CDR3 covers 16 residues. CDR1 and CDR2 (germline): SGHRS, YFSETQ. CDR3 region: CASSLGLAVLRSEQFF. CDR3 DNA sequence: TGCGCCAGCAGCTTGGGCCTAGCGGTCCTTCGGAGTGAGCAGTTCTTC.

The chain has TRBV27 and TRBJ2-1; TRBD2 matches at 7 bases. V shed 6 bases, J shed 3 bases, and the junction held 11 bases outside the gene matches. The V gene's germline CDR1 is MNHEY and CDR2 SMNVEV (reference sequence). The CDR3 spans 16 residues. CDR3 in DNA: TGTGCCAGCAGACCCCTCAACGGGGGGTACTACAATGAGCAGTTCTTC. Translating it yields CASRPLNGGYYNEQFF.

V and J are TRBV9 and TRBJ2-7, with 12 bases matching TRBD2. The CDR3 is 16 residues long. J was trimmed by 0 bases and V by 4 bases; bases with no gene match: 5. Germline V gene sequence: CDR1 SGDLS, CDR2 YYNGEE. The DNA of the CDR3 is TGTGCCAGCAGCTTTACTAGCGGGGGGAGCTCCTACGAGCAGTACTTC. Amino acid sequence: CASSFTSGGSSYEQYF.

This clone was seen only once. V and J are TRBV27 and TRBJ2-2; 7 nucleotides match TRBD2. This CDR3 has 14 amino acids. V dropped 3 bases and J dropped 4; count of bases not matched to a gene: 2. Germline loops: CDR1 MNHEY, CDR2 SMNVEV (reference sequence). CDR3 sequence (DNA): TGTGCCAGCAGTTTCGCTAGCGGCACCGGGGAGCTGTTTTTT. Translation: CASSFASGTGELFF.

CDR3 DNA sequence: TGTGCCAGCAGCTACGGGACAGTGGTAAACACCGGGGAGCTGTTTTTT. Its protein product is CASSYGTVVNTGELFF. The chain employs TRBV5-4 and TRBJ2-2; 7 bases are a match to TRBD1. J was trimmed by 2 bases and V by 3 bases; bases with no gene match: 7. The germline V gene has CDR1 SGHNT and CDR2 YYREEE (reference sequence). There are 16 residues in the CDR3.

The chain carries TRBV9 and TRBJ2-1; D not certain. The CDR3 length is 17 residues. Per germline, CDR1 SGDLS and CDR2 YYNGEE. V was shortened by 4 bases and J by 0 bases, with 17 bases between the two germline ends. The CDR3 region is CASSLTAHRDSYNEQFF. The DNA for the CDR3 is TGTGCCAGCAGCCTCACCGCCCACAGAGACTCCTACAATGAGCAGTTCTTC.

The J gene is TRBJ1-6, the V gene TRBV6-4; no firm D call. V dropped 0 bases and J dropped 9 bases, with 9 bases sitting between them. Per germline, CDR1 MRHNA and CDR2 SNTAGT. The CDR3 extends over 14 amino acids. This CDR3 reads CASSDSIEGSPLHF. The CDR3 DNA reads as TGTGCCAGCAGTGACTCGATTGAGGGTTCACCCCTCCACTTT.

This chain joins TRBV6-2 or TRBV6-3 and TRBJ2-3; 7 nucleotides agree with TRBD2. V trimming: 2 bases; J trimming: 5 bases; junction bases outside the gene matches: 13. CDR1 is MNHEY and CDR2 is SVGEGT in the germline V gene. The CDR3 runs 17 residues. CDR3 coding DNA: TGTGCCAGCAGTTACCCCAGGAGGAGTTCGGGAGGAGATACGCAGTATTTT. Its translation is CASSYPRRSSGGDTQYF.

The rearrangement uses TRBV5-5 and TRBJ2-1; 8 bases fit TRBD1. CDR3 length: 12 amino acids. Germline V gene sequence: CDR1 SGHKS, CDR2 YYEKEE (reference sequence). V trimming: 4 bases; J trimming: 10 bases; junction bases outside the gene matches: 4. CDR3 DNA sequence: TGTGCCAGCAGCCCCTGGGACAGGGAGCAGTTCTTC. This codes for CASSPWDREQFF.